Presented here are 20 T cell receptor beta chains from one specimen sequenced in a study of blood T cell repertoires in COVID-19. Sequencing used immunoSEQ multiplex PCR; TCRdb keeps in-frame clones, though not all of them. This table has under 200,000 clones, around four fifths appearing once. Sequenced input: peripheral blood. These receptors came from a woman aged 80 or over with acute or convalescent COVID-19.

Only a few counts were recorded for this clone. This rearrangement joins TRBV7-2 to TRBJ2-3; D is unclear. Between the trimmed V and J ends, which lost 4 bases and 3 bases, there was a span of 11 bases. CDR3 size: 14 residues. CDR1 and CDR2 from the germline V gene are SGHTA and FQGNSA. The CDR3 coding sequence is TGTGCCAGCAGCTCTGTTCGTATGACAGATACGCAGTATTTT. The encoded protein is CASSSVRMTDTQYF.

This clone came up many times. The chain carries TRBV11-3 and TRBJ2-7; 10 bases align to TRBD1. This CDR3 comprises 13 residues. Per the germline V gene, CDR1 is SGHNT and CDR2 is YENEEA. Losses at the gene ends were 5 bases for V and 6 bases for J; bases not matched to a gene: 4. Written as DNA, the CDR3 is TGTGCCAGCAGCGATCGGGACAGGGGCGAGCAGTACTTC. Translated, it gives CASSDRDRGEQYF. Looking up the rest from reference TRBV11-3 and TRBJ2-7 gives the full variable domain: EAGVVQSPRYKIIEKKQPVAFWCNPISGHNTLYWYLQNLGQGPELLIRYENEEAVDDSQLPKDRFSAERLKGVDSTLKIQPAELGDSAVYLCASSDRDRGEQYFGPGTRLTVT.

The chain uses TRBV11-2 and TRBJ1-1; D not resolved. Germline values: CDR1 SGHAT, CDR2 FQNNGV. V lost 1 base and J lost 7, with 7 bases in between. The CDR3 runs 12 residues. CDR3 sequence: CASSLGGFEAFF. Here the CDR3 DNA reads TGTGCCAGCAGCTTAGGAGGCTTTGAAGCTTTCTTT.

The V and J genes are TRBV19 and TRBJ2-1; 12 bases fit TRBD2. The CDR3 runs to 15 residues. The V gene's germline CDR1 is LNHDA and CDR2 SQIVND (reference sequence). Trimming at V came to 0 bases and at J to 9 bases, leaving 3 bases not matched to a gene. The CDR3 here is CASSIETSGGGEQFF. The CDR3 region has the DNA TGTGCCAGTAGTATAGAGACTAGCGGGGGTGGTGAGCAGTTCTTC.

The chain is built from TRBV5-6 and TRBJ1-5; tentatively, D is TRBD1 (5 bases). CDR1 and CDR2 (germline): SGHDT, YYEEEE. The V end lost 3 bases, the J end lost 4 bases, and 14 bases lay between the germline ends. CDR3 length: 15 residues. The chain's CDR3 is CASSSLGGTNQPQHF. The CDR3 DNA follows: TGTGCCAGCAGCTCATTGGGGGGAACGAATCAGCCCCAGCATTTT.

The CDR3 is CASTLGPKDSRSYEQYF. CDR3 coding DNA: TGCGCCAGCACCCTGGGCCCCAAGGACAGCCGATCCTACGAGCAGTACTTC. This chain uses TRBV10-1 with TRBJ2-7; TRBD1 might be the D (6 bases). The CDR3 covers 17 residues. V was cut by 7 bases and J by 1 base, with 23 bases left in between. Looked up from germline, CDR1 is WNHNN and CDR2 is SYGVQD (reference sequence).

The chain uses TRBV29-1 and TRBJ1-3; 8 nucleotides align to TRBD1. Germline V CDR1 and CDR2: SQVTM, ANQGSEA. After removal of 7 bases from V and 3 bases from J, the junction contained 2 bases not matched to a gene. The CDR3 contains 12 residues. DNA of the CDR3: TGCAGCGGGACAGGGTTTGGAAACACCATATATTTT. It encodes CSGTGFGNTIYF.

The chain employs TRBV19 and TRBJ1-3; D unresolved. The V gene lost 10 bases and the J gene lost 1 base, with 8 bases spanning the gap. CDR1 is LNHDA, CDR2 SQIVND, per germline (reference sequence). The CDR3 consists of 12 residues. In nucleotides, the CDR3 is TGTGCCACCCAAATGTCTGGAAACACCATATATTTT. Its protein product is CATQMSGNTIYF.

The V and J genes are TRBV11-1 and TRBJ1-2; D call uncertain. The germline V gene encodes CDR1 SGHAT and CDR2 FQDESV (reference sequence). Trimming took 0 bases from V and 7 from J, leaving 9 bases between them. The CDR3 is 13 amino acids. In nucleotides, the CDR3 is TGTGCCAGCAGCTTAGCAACAGCAGTTGGCTACACCTTC. The encoded protein is CASSLATAVGYTF.

In this sample, this clone turned up many times. This sequence joins TRBV4-2 and TRBJ1-4, with D unclear. The germline V and J ends were trimmed by 5 bases and 6 bases, with 10 bases remaining between them. The CDR3 has 13 residues. Germline CDR1 reads LGHNA; CDR2 reads YNFKEQ. CDR3 DNA sequence: TGTGCCAGCAGCTACCGGGAGGATGAAAAACTGTTTTTT. Translated, it gives CASSYREDEKLFF.

The table lists this clone with a count of one. Here the CDR3 DNA reads TGTGCCAGCAGCGTAGGGAGTGGTGAGCAGTTCTTC. This gives the protein CASSVGSGEQFF. V and J are TRBV9 and TRBJ2-1; D uncertain. The V end was cut by 0 bases, the J end by 9 bases, with 7 bases between. CDR3 length: 12 amino acids. Germline CDR1 SGDLS, CDR2 YYNGEE.

The V gene is TRBV19, the J gene TRBJ2-7; maybe TRBD2 (5 bases). This CDR3 spans 13 amino acids. With 8 bases removed from V and 9 bases from J, the gap between germline ends came to 20 bases. The germline gives CDR1 LNHDA, CDR2 SQIVND (reference sequence). In DNA, the CDR3 is TGTGCCAGTTCGGACTCCAATCTCCTTCGGCAGTACTTC. Its protein product is CASSDSNLLRQYF.

The chain employs TRBV2 and TRBJ2-5, with 12 bases that match TRBD2. The CDR3 is 16 residues long. V trimming: 4 bases; J trimming: 5 bases; junction bases outside the gene matches: 8. Germline-derived CDR1 and CDR2 are SNHLY and FYNNEI. The CDR3 DNA follows: TGTGCCAGCAGTGGGGCTAGCGGGGGGGCAAGGGAGACCCAGTACTTC. Its translation: CASSGASGGARETQYF. Together with reference TRBV2 and TRBJ2-5, the CDR3 gives the full variable domain: EPEVTQTPSHQVTQMGQEVILRCVPISNHLYFYWYRQILGQKVEFLVSFYNNEISEKSEIFDDQFSVERPDGSNFTLKIRSTKLEDSAMYFCASSGASGGARETQYFGPGTRLLVL.

V gene TRBV2 combines with J gene TRBJ2-3, with D maybe TRBD1 (5 bases). Germline V gene lookup returns CDR1 SNHLY and CDR2 FYNNEI. This CDR3 has 15 residues. Between the trimmed V and J ends, which lost 9 bases and 1 base, there was a span of 17 bases. CDR3 DNA sequence: TGTGCCAGTCGCTTCGAGACAGTTGGCACAGATACGCAGTATTTT. Translating gives CASRFETVGTDTQYF.

With regard to this clone: Other DNA sequences in the sample encode the same CDR3. V gene TRBV19 combines with J gene TRBJ2-3; the match to TRBD2 covers 13 bases. In germline, CDR1 is LNHDA, CDR2 SQIVND (reference sequence). The V and J ends lost 6 bases and 1 base, in that order; junction bases with no gene match: 1. The CDR3 runs to 15 residues. CDR3 sequence (DNA): TGTGCCAGTAGACTAGCGGGAGGGGGCACAGATACGCAGTATTTT. This sequence encodes CASRLAGGGTDTQYF. Full variable domain (outside the CDR3, taken from reference TRBV19 and TRBJ2-3): DGGITQSPKYLFRKEGQNVTLSCEQNLNHDAMYWYRQDPGQGLRLIYYSQIVNDFQKGDIAEGYSVSREKKESFPLTVTSAQKNPTAFYLCASRLAGGGTDTQYFGPGTRLTVL.

This sequence joins TRBV29-1 and TRBJ2-6; TRBD1 matches at 11 bases. Losses at the gene ends were 6 bases for V and 1 base for J; bases not matched to a gene: 8. The CDR3 sequence is 17 residues long. Germline loops: CDR1 SQVTM, CDR2 ANQGSEA. CDR3 loop: CSVDLGQGASGANVLTF. The CDR3 DNA reads as TGCAGCGTGGACCTAGGACAGGGGGCATCTGGGGCCAACGTCCTGACTTTC.

J is TRBJ1-1 and V is TRBV2, with TRBD1 matching 7 bases. The ends lost 7 bases at V and 0 bases at J; junction bases unmatched: 2. The CDR3 is 13 residues long. The germline CDR1 and CDR2 sequences are SNHLY and FYNNEI. CDR3 nucleotides: TGTGCCAGCAAGGGACAGATGAACACTGAAGCTTTCTTT. Translating gives CASKGQMNTEAFF. The full variable domain, in which reference TRBV2 and TRBJ1-1 provide the parts outside the CDR3, is EPEVTQTPSHQVTQMGQEVILRCVPISNHLYFYWYRQILGQKVEFLVSFYNNEISEKSEIFDDQFSVERPDGSNFTLKIRSTKLEDSAMYFCASKGQMNTEAFFGQGTRLTVV.

The V and J genes are TRBV24-1 and TRBJ1-3, with D possibly matching TRBD1 (6 bases). Germline CDR1 KGHDR, CDR2 SFDVKD. With 2 bases removed from V and 0 bases from J, the gap between germline ends came to 13 bases. This CDR3 contains 17 residues. CDR3 sequence reads: CATSDYRDMSSGNTIYF. DNA for the CDR3: TGTGCCACCAGTGATTACCGGGACATGAGCTCTGGAAACACCATATATTTT.

The rearrangement uses TRBV11-3 and TRBJ2-7; D might be TRBD2 (5 bases). V gave up 3 bases and J gave up 0 bases, with 6 bases separating them. In germline, CDR1 is SGHNT, CDR2 YENEEA. This CDR3 contains 13 residues. The CDR3 loop reads CASSLGSSYEQYF. The CDR3, as DNA: TGTGCCAGCAGCTTGGGGAGCTCCTACGAGCAGTACTTC.

The rearrangement uses TRBV5-4 and TRBJ2-1, with 9 bases identical to TRBD1. The CDR3 spans 16 residues. Germline CDR1 is SGHNT and CDR2 is YYREEE (reference sequence). J gave up 6 bases and V 3 bases, and 10 bases lay outside the gene matches. CDR3 sequence: CASSSARQGVGNEQFF. CDR3 nucleotides: TGTGCCAGCAGCTCCGCCCGACAGGGGGTAGGCAATGAGCAGTTCTTC.